The present TCR beta chain was sequenced within a study of T cell responses to AZD1222 COVID-19 vaccine. Losses at the gene ends were 0 bases for V and 9 bases for J; bases not matched to a gene: 11. The CDR3 is 16 residues long. Germline CDR1 and CDR2: SGDLS and YYNGEE. Sequencing was performed with immunoSEQ multiplex PCR; in TCRdb, only in-frame clones are kept and a portion is missing. The sample records about 76,000 clones, over 60% being singletons. The chain combines TRBV9 with TRBJ2-1; 8 bases are shared with TRBD1. The TCR comes from an adult who received the MenACWY meningococcal vaccine as a control. Material: peripheral blood, obtained 28 days after the second dose of the MenACWY control vaccine. The CDR3 DNA follows: TGTGCCAGCAGCGTAGAGGGCCAGGGGGCGCGAATTGAGCAGTTCTTC. Residues: CASSVEGQGARIEQFF.